The 20 T cell receptor beta chains listed next were all sequenced from one sample in a study of cytomegalovirus exposure and HLA in healthy donors. In the PCR, 60 Vbeta and 13 Jbeta primers were used. Some clones are missing from TCRdb's copy, which holds only in-frame ones; the method was immunoSEQ multiplex PCR. The table includes approximately 100,000 clones, about 70% detected once. Input material: PBMCs. These receptors all come from a man in his forties or fifties in good health and CMV-seropositive.

This chain connects TRBV5-1 to TRBJ1-1; no clear D gene. This CDR3 spans 14 amino acids. V lost 0 bases and J lost 4, with 10 bases in between. Germline V CDR1 and CDR2: SGHRS, YFSETQ. CDR3 protein: CASSLDDPGTEAFF. The DNA for the CDR3 is TGCGCCAGCAGCTTGGATGACCCGGGCACTGAAGCTTTCTTT.

The chain recombines TRBV7-9 with TRBJ1-2, with TRBD1 identical over 9 bases. Germline assignment: CDR1 SEHNR and CDR2 FQNEAQ (reference sequence). CDR3 length: 14 residues. With 4 bases clipped from V and 11 bases from J, the junction kept 11 bases outside the gene matches. In nucleotides, the CDR3 is TGTGCCAGCAGCTCAGAGCGGGACAGGGTCGGGTACACCTTC. This translates into CASSSERDRVGYTF.

The chain employs TRBV4-1 and TRBJ2-2; D perhaps matches TRBD2 (5 bases). CDR1 is MGHRA, CDR2 YSYEKL, per germline. Trimming left V 0 bases short and J 0 bases short, with 14 bases between. The CDR3 length is 18 residues. The CDR3 sequence is CASSQEPSGAANTGELFF. Here the CDR3 DNA reads TGCGCCAGCAGCCAAGAACCGAGCGGAGCGGCGAACACCGGGGAGCTGTTTTTT.

This chain connects TRBV18 to TRBJ2-6, with a weak D call TRBD2 (6 bases). The V end lost 4 bases, the J end lost 2 bases, and 15 bases lay between the germline ends. Germline CDR1 and CDR2: KGHSH and LQKENI. This CDR3 spans 17 amino acids. CDR3 in amino acids: CASSQSSPGAGANVLTF. DNA of the CDR3: TGTGCCAGCTCACAGAGTTCTCCGGGGGCTGGGGCCAACGTCCTGACTTTC.

The chain employs TRBV5-4 and TRBJ2-7; D is perhaps TRBD2 (5 bases). The CDR3 is 15 residues long. Germline loops: CDR1 SGHNT, CDR2 YYREEE (reference sequence). The germline V and J ends were trimmed by 3 bases and 7 bases, with 20 bases remaining between them. The chain's CDR3 is CASSYQNLLETEQYF. CDR3 DNA: TGTGCCAGCAGCTATCAGAACCTACTAGAGACGGAGCAGTACTTC.

V gene TRBV4-1 combines with J gene TRBJ2-7; TRBD2 matches at 9 bases. Germline lookup yields CDR1 MGHRA and CDR2 YSYEKL. The CDR3 has 15 amino acids. Losses at the gene ends were 4 bases for V and 4 bases for J; bases not matched to a gene: 8. CDR3 in DNA: TGCGCCAGCAGCCCCGGGGTAGCGGGGGCTTACGAGCAGTACTTC. It yields the protein CASSPGVAGAYEQYF.

The chain couples TRBV27 to TRBJ2-3; 8 nucleotides align to TRBD2. This CDR3 spans 15 amino acids. V shed 2 bases and J 10 bases; nucleotides not matched to a gene: 11. Germline CDR1 reads MNHEY; CDR2 reads SMNVEV (reference sequence). CDR3 bases: TGTGCCAGCAGTTTAAGCGGGAGTCCCCCTGCCTCGCAGTATTTT. It codes for CASSLSGSPPASQYF.

The rearrangement uses TRBV6-5 and TRBJ2-5; D not certain. V was pared by 2 bases and J by 4 bases, with 11 bases between. The CDR3 runs to 14 residues. CDR1 is MNHEY, CDR2 SVGAGI, per germline. In nucleotides, the CDR3 is TGTGCCAGCAGTTACCAGAACCCGGGAGAGACCCAGTACTTC. Translating gives CASSYQNPGETQYF.

This clone has a handful of counts. The rearrangement links TRBV30 to TRBJ2-7; TRBD2 matches 11 bases. Germline V gives CDR1 GTSNPN, CDR2 SVGIG (reference sequence). J gave up 1 base and V 0 bases, and 2 bases lay outside the gene matches. This CDR3 spans 15 amino acids. The CDR3 region is CAWSVGLAGSYEQYF. In nucleotides, the CDR3 is TGTGCCTGGAGTGTAGGACTAGCGGGTTCCTACGAGCAGTACTTC.

Only a few counts were recorded for this clone. V is TRBV11-2 and J is TRBJ2-5, with D tentatively TRBD1 (5 bases). Germline assignment: CDR1 SGHAT and CDR2 FQNNGV. With 10 bases removed from V and 5 bases from J, the gap between germline ends came to 17 bases. The CDR3 runs 13 residues. The CDR3 bases are TGTGCCACTAAAACCGCAGGGAAGGAGACCCAGTACTTC. It codes for CATKTAGKETQYF.

The gene calls are TRBV5-1 and TRBJ1-2; the D is unclear. V shed 3 bases and J shed 4 bases, with 10 bases lying between them. This CDR3 comprises 13 residues. Germline-derived CDR1 and CDR2 are SGHRS and YFSETQ. CDR3 in DNA: TGCGCCAGCAGCTCCGGACTTCCCTATGGCTACACCTTC. It codes for CASSSGLPYGYTF.

Comments on this clone: Other DNA variants within this sample encode the same CDR3. The chain employs TRBV5-4 and TRBJ2-5, with TRBD2 as a possible D gene (5 bases). The CDR3 is 14 amino acids. Germline V gene data show CDR1 as SGHNT and CDR2 as YYREEE (reference sequence). The V and J ends lost 0 bases and 4 bases respectively, with 10 bases between them. The CDR3 protein is CASSLDRGLETQYF. The CDR3 coding sequence is TGTGCCAGCAGCTTGGATCGGGGTTTAGAGACCCAGTACTTC. Full variable domain (remainder filled in from reference TRBV5-4 and TRBJ2-5): ETGVTQSPTHLIKTRGQQVTLRCSSQSGHNTVSWYQQALGQGPQFIFQYYREEENGRGNFPPRFSGLQFPNYSSELNVNALELDDSALYLCASSLDRGLETQYFGPGTRLLVL.

V usage is TRBV2 and J usage is TRBJ1-1; unclear D gene. V lost 0 bases and J 8 bases, leaving 7 bases between the germline ends. Germline CDR1 is SNHLY and CDR2 is FYNNEI. The CDR3 totals 12 residues. The CDR3 DNA reads TGTGCCAGCAGTGAAGCGGGAGGGGAAGCTTTCTTT. Translated, it gives CASSEAGGEAFF.

V gene TRBV2 combines with J gene TRBJ2-3, with TRBD1 matching 11 bases. Per the germline V gene, CDR1 is SNHLY and CDR2 is FYNNEI. This CDR3 region has 14 residues. Trimming at V came to 4 bases and at J to 4 bases, leaving 1 base not matched to a gene. CDR3 region: CASSGDRGADTQYF. CDR3 nucleotide sequence: TGTGCCAGCAGTGGGGACAGGGGGGCAGATACGCAGTATTTT.

The chain combines TRBV9 with TRBJ1-3; D unclear. The V gene lost 0 bases and the J gene lost 11 bases, with 9 bases spanning the gap. Germline V lookup: CDR1 SGDLS, CDR2 YYNGEE. The CDR3 totals 12 residues. The CDR3 nucleotides read TGTGCCAGCAGCGTAGGAGTGAACCCCATATATTTT. Translated: CASSVGVNPIYF.

The chain combines TRBV13 with TRBJ2-5; TRBD2 agrees at 12 bases. The CDR3 is 15 residues long. Germline lookup yields CDR1 PRHDT and CDR2 FYEKMQ (reference sequence). V dropped 5 bases and J dropped 5; count of bases not matched to a gene: 6. This CDR3 is CASSPSGGAGETQYF. In nucleotides, the CDR3 is TGTGCCAGCAGCCCTAGCGGGGGGGCCGGGGAGACCCAGTACTTC.

In this sample, this clone turned up a few times. The chain links TRBV5-1 to TRBJ2-1; no clear D. The length of the CDR3 is 16 residues. Germline values: CDR1 SGHRS, CDR2 YFSETQ. Trimming pared 0 bases from V and 6 bases from J, leaving 16 bases between. CDR3 sequence (DNA): TGCGCCAGCAGCTTGGCCCTTTCCCTGACGGGCAATGAGCAGTTCTTC. Residues: CASSLALSLTGNEQFF.

This chain's CDR3 is CASTLGLASYNEQFF. CDR3 nucleotides: TGTGCCAGCACCCTGGGCCTAGCATCCTACAATGAGCAGTTCTTC. The chain is built from TRBV7-9 and TRBJ2-1; D is possibly TRBD2 (5 bases). The CDR3 spans 15 residues. V was trimmed by 7 bases and J by 1 base, leaving 14 bases between them. CDR1 SEHNR and CDR2 FQNEAQ come from the germline V gene (reference sequence).

This clone was found a few times. V and J are TRBV7-3 and TRBJ1-2; D is possibly TRBD1 (6 bases). The CDR3 loop spans 14 amino acids. Germline V lookup: CDR1 SGHTA, CDR2 FQGTGA. Trimming removed 5 bases from V and 3 bases from J, with 13 bases in between. This CDR3 is CASSRGAGDYGYTF. Written as DNA, the CDR3 is TGTGCCAGCAGCCGGGGGGCAGGGGACTATGGCTACACCTTC.

This chain uses TRBV7-3 with TRBJ2-2; TRBD2 matches 8 bases. Germline V gene lookup returns CDR1 SGHTA and CDR2 FQGTGA. The CDR3 spans 15 residues. V was pared by 5 bases and J by 7 bases, with 9 bases of the junction left unmatched. The CDR3, as DNA: TGTGCCAGCAGCCCGGGGGGGGCGCAGGACGGGGAGCTGTTTTTT. Translation: CASSPGGAQDGELFF.